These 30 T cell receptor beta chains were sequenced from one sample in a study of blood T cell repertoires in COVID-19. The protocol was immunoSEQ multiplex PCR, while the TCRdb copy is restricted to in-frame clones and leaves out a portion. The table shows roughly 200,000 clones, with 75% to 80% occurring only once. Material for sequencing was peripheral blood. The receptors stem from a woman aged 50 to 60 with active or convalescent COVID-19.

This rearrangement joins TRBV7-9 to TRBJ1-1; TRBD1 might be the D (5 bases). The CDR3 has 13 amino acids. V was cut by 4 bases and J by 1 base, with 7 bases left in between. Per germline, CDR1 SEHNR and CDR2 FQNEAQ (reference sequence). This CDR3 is CASSSGGNTEAFF. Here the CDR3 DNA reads TGTGCCAGCAGCTCCGGGGGGAACACTGAAGCTTTCTTT.

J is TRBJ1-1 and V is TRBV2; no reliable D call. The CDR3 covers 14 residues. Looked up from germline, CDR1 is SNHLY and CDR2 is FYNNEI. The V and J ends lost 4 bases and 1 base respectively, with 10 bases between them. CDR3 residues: CASSGATRNTEAFF. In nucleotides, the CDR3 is TGTGCCAGCAGTGGAGCCACTAGGAACACTGAAGCTTTCTTT.

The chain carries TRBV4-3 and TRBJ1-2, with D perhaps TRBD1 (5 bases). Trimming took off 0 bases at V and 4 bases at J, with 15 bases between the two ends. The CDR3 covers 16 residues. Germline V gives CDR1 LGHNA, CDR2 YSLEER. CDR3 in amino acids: CASSQDRTRRGYGYTF. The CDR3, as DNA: TGCGCCAGCAGCCAAGATCGGACACGACGTGGCTATGGCTACACCTTC.

CDR3 sequence: CASSLTSMTETQYF. Here the CDR3 DNA reads TGTGCCAGCAGCTTAACTAGCATGACGGAGACCCAGTACTTC. The chain joins TRBV7-2 to TRBJ2-5; the D gene is possibly TRBD2 (6 bases). The ends were cut back, 2 bases at V and 5 bases at J, with 12 bases in the middle. The length of the CDR3 is 14 residues. Germline V CDR1 and CDR2: SGHTA, FQGNSA.

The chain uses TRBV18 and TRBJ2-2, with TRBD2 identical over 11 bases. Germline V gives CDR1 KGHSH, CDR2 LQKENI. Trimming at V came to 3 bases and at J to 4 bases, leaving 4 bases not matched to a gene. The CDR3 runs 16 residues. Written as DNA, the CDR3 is TGTGCCAGCTCACCTACTAGCGGGAGTTTCACCGGGGAGCTGTTTTTT. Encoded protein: CASSPTSGSFTGELFF. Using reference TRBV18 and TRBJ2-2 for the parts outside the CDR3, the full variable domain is NAGVMQNPRHLVRRRGQEARLRCSPMKGHSHVYWYRQLPEEGLKFMVYLQKENIIDESGMPKERFSAEFPKEGPSILRIQQVVRGDSAAYFCASSPTSGSFTGELFFGEGSRLTVL.

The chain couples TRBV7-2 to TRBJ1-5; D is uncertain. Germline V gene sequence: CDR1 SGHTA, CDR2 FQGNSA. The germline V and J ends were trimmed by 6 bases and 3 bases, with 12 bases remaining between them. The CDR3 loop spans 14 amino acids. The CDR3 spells CASRQAGYNQPQHF. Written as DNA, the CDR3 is TGTGCCAGCAGGCAGGCCGGCTACAATCAGCCCCAGCATTTT.

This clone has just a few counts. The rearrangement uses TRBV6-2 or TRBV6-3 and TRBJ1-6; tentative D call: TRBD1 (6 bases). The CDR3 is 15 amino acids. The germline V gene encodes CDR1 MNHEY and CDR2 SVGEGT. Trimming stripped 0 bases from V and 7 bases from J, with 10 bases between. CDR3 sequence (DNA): TGTGCCAGCAGTTACTCCGTGGGGGCCAATTCACCCCTCCACTTT. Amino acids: CASSYSVGANSPLHF.

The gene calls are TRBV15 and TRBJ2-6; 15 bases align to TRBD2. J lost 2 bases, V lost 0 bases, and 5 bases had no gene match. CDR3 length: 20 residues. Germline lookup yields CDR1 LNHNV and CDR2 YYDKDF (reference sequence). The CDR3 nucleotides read TGTGCCACCAGCAGAGATGGACTAGCGGGAGGGCTCGCTGGGGCCAACGTCCTGACTTTC. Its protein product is CATSRDGLAGGLAGANVLTF.

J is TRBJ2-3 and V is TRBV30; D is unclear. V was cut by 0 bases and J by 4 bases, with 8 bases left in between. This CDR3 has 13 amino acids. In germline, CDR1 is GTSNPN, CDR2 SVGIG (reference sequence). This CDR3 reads CAWSVRSADTQYF. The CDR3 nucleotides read TGTGCCTGGAGTGTACGATCGGCAGATACGCAGTATTTT.

CDR3 nucleotides: TGCAGCGCATCAAAGGGGGCTTCTAACTATGGCTACACCTTC. This sequence encodes CSASKGASNYGYTF. The chain joins TRBV29-1 to TRBJ1-2, with TRBD1 identical over 7 bases. The CDR3 covers 14 residues. CDR1 and CDR2 from the germline V gene are SQVTM and ANQGSEA. V was clipped by 7 bases and J by 0 bases; unmatched bases: 8.

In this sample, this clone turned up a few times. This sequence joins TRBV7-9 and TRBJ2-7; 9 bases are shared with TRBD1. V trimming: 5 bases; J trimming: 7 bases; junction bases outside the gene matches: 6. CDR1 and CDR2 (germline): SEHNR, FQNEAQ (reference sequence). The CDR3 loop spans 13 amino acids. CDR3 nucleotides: TGTGCCAGCAGCAAGGGACAGGGCTGGGAGCAGTACTTC. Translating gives CASSKGQGWEQYF.

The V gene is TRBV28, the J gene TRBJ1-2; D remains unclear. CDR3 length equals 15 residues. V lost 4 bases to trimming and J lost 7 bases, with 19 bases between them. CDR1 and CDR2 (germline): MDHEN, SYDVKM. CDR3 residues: CASSSGGSPWGGYTF. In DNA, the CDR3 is TGTGCCAGCAGTTCCGGAGGGAGTCCCTGGGGTGGCTACACCTTC.

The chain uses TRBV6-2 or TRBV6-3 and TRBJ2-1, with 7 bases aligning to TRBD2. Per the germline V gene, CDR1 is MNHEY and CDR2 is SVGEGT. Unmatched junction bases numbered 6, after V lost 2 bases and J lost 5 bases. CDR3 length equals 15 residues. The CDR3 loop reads CASSYEAGRDNEQFF. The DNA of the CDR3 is TGTGCCAGCAGTTACGAGGCAGGGAGGGACAATGAGCAGTTCTTC.

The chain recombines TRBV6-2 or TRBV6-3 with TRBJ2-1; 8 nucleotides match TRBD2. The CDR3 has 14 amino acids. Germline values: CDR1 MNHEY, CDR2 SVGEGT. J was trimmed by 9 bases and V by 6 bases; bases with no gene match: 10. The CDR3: CASSPGGYQGEQFF. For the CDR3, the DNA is TGTGCCAGCAGCCCGGGGGGGTACCAGGGTGAGCAGTTCTTC.

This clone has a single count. The CDR3 DNA sequence: TGTGCCAGCAGCCCGGACGGACAGGGATTTACCGGGGAGCTGTTTTTT. Its translation: CASSPDGQGFTGELFF. The chain carries TRBV5-6 and TRBJ2-2; 8 positions match TRBD1. Germline values: CDR1 SGHDT, CDR2 YYEEEE. The CDR3 runs 16 residues. V dropped 4 bases and J dropped 5; count of bases not matched to a gene: 10.

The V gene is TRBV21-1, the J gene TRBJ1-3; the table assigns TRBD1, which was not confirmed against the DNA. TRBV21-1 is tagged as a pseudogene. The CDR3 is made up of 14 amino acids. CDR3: CASSDPGTGNTIYF. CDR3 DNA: TGTGCCAGCAGCGATCCGGGGACAGGAAACACCATATATTTT.

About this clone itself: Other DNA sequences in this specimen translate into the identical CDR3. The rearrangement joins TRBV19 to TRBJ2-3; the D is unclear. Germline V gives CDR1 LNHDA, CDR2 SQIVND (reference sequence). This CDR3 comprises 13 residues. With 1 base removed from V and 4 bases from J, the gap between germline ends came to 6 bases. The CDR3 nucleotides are TGTGCCAGTAGTATAGGGCTAGCAGATACGCAGTATTTT. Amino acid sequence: CASSIGLADTQYF.

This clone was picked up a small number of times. This CDR3 is CAWSPGKPYGYTF. CDR3 nucleotides: TGTGCCTGGAGCCCGGGAAAGCCCTATGGCTACACCTTC. The chain joins TRBV30 to TRBJ1-2, with unresolved D. Trimming stripped 3 bases from V and 4 bases from J, with 12 bases between. This CDR3 is 13 amino acids long. From germline, CDR1 is GTSNPN and CDR2 SVGIG (reference sequence).

The CDR3 DNA reads TGTGCGGACCGGGGCGGGGGTCGAAGCACAGATACGCAGTATTTT. This codes for CADRGGGRSTDTQYF. The chain carries TRBV2 and TRBJ2-3, with 7 bases that match TRBD2. Germline V lookup: CDR1 SNHLY, CDR2 FYNNEI. The CDR3 is 15 residues long.

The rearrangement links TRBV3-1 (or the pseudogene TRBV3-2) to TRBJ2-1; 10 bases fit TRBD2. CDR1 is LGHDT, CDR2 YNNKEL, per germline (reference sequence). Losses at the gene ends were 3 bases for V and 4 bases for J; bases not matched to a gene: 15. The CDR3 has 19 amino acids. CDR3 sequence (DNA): TGTGCCAGCAGCCAGCCTCTACCTGATCTAGCGGGGGTTTACAATGAGCAGTTCTTC. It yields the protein CASSQPLPDLAGVYNEQFF.

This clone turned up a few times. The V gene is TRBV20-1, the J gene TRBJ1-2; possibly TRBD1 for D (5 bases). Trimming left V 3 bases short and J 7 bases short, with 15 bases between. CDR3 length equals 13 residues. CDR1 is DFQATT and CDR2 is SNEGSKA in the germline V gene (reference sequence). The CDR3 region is CSASVVDSGGYTF. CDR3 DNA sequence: TGCAGTGCTAGTGTAGTCGACAGTGGTGGCTACACCTTC.

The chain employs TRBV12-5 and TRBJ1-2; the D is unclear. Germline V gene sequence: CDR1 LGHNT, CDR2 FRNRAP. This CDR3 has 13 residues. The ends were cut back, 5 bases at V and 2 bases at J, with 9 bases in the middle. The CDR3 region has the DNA TGTGCTAGTGGTGTTACAGTGAACTATGGCTACACCTTC. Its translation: CASGVTVNYGYTF.

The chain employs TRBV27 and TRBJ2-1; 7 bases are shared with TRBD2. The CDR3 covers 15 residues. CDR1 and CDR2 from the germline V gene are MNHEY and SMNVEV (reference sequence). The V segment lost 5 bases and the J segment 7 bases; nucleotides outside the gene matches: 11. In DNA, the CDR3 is TGTGCCAGCAGTCCCGATAGCGGGTTTCAAAATGAGCAGTTCTTC. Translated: CASSPDSGFQNEQFF.

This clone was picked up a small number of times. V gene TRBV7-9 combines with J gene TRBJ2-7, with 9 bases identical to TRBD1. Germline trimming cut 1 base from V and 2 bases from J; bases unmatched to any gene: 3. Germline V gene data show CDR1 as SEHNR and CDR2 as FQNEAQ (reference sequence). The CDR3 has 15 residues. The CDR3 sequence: CASSLGQGVAYEQYF. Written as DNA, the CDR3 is TGTGCCAGCAGCTTAGGACAGGGGGTGGCCTACGAGCAGTACTTC.

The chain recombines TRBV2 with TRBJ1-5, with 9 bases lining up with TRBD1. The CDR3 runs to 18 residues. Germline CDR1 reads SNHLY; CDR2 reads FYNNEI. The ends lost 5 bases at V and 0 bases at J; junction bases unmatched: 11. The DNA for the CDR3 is TGTGCCAGCAGTCTCGACAGGGGGTTAACCCTTAGCAATCAGCCCCAGCATTTT. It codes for CASSLDRGLTLSNQPQHF.

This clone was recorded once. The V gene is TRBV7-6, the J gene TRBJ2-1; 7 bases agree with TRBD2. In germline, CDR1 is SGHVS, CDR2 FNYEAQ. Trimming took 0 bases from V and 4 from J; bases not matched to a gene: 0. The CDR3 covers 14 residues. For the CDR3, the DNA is TGTGCCAGCAGCTTAGCTAGCGGGTACAATGAGCAGTTCTTC. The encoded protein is CASSLASGYNEQFF.

DNA of the CDR3: TGTGCCAGCAGTTACTCTTTCACAGTCGACTATGGCTACACCTTC. Its translation: CASSYSFTVDYGYTF. The chain carries TRBV6-2 or TRBV6-3 and TRBJ1-2, with D unresolved. V dropped 0 bases and J dropped 3 bases, with 11 bases sitting between them. The CDR3 contains 15 residues. CDR1 is MNHEY and CDR2 is SVGEGT in the germline V gene.

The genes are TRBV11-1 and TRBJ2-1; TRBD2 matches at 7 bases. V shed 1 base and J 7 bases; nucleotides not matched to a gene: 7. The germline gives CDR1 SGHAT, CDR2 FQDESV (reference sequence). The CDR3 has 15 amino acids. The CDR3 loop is CASSLGGRGWNEQFF. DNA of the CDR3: TGTGCCAGCAGCTTAGGCGGGAGAGGGTGGAATGAGCAGTTCTTC.

CDR3 DNA: TGCGCCAGCAGCCCGGGACAGGGTTATGGTCAGCCCCAGCATTTT. This translates into CASSPGQGYGQPQHF. The gene calls are TRBV4-3 and TRBJ1-5, with TRBD1 identical over 9 bases. Germline V CDR1 and CDR2: LGHNA, YSLEER. The ends lost 4 bases at V and 6 bases at J; junction bases unmatched: 7. The CDR3 is made up of 15 amino acids.

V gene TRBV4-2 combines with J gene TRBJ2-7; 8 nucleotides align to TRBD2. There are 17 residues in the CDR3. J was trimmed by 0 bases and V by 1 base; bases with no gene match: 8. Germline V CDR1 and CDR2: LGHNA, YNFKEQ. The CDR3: CASSQGSAGGYSYEQYF. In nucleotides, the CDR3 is TGTGCCAGCAGCCAAGGTTCTGCGGGAGGTTACTCCTACGAGCAGTACTTC.